The T cell receptor beta chain under discussion was sequenced for a study of monozygotic twins with inflammatory bowel disease. Unfractionated whole blood yielded total RNA, and T cells were not sorted. There were roughly 3.5 ug of total RNA used for each TCR library. TCRdb reprocessed the 5' RACE reads, with one entry per CDR3 protein and no DNA. The sample data list around 220,000 distinct CDR3 sequences. This CDR3 spans 16 amino acids. Germline CDR1 PRHDT, CDR2 FYEKMQ (reference sequence). The chain recombines TRBV13 with TRBJ2-5; TCRdb outputs TRBD2, but without DNA this stays unchecked. Sequencing was done on a sample of blood. The sequence derives from a human donor with ulcerative colitis or Crohn's disease, or a healthy co-twin of an affected twin (not recorded which). CDR3: CASSLARTSGVETQYF.